What follows are 8 T cell receptor beta chains derived from one specimen sequenced in a study of T cell responses to AZD1222 COVID-19 vaccine. Here immunoSEQ multiplex PCR was the method, and the copy in TCRdb shows in-frame clones only, minus some. The sample lists some 120,000 clones, 87% occurring once. The sequencing used peripheral blood, collected on day 0 of AZD1222 vaccination. These receptors came from an adult in good health.

This clone came up once. The chain employs TRBV4-1 and TRBJ2-2, with TRBD2 matching over 8 bases. Germline V gives CDR1 MGHRA, CDR2 YSYEKL. The CDR3 is 17 residues long. V lost 4 bases to trimming and J lost 0 bases; unmatched junction nucleotides: 7. CDR3 protein: CASSLNPGLANTGELFF. The DNA of the CDR3 is TGCGCCAGCAGCCTGAACCCGGGACTAGCGAACACCGGGGAGCTGTTTTTT.

V is TRBV20-1 and J is TRBJ1-1, with D unresolved. Germline V gene data show CDR1 as DFQATT and CDR2 as SNEGSKA (reference sequence). The CDR3 has 10 residues. V was cut by 6 bases and J by 6 bases, with 8 bases left in between. CDR3 protein: CSADHAEAFF. The CDR3 region has the DNA TGCAGTGCAGACCACGCTGAAGCTTTCTTT.

The rearrangement joins TRBV12-3 or TRBV12-4 to TRBJ2-7; 7 bases fit TRBD1. V dropped 7 bases and J dropped 5; count of bases not matched to a gene: 5. The CDR3 contains 12 residues. CDR3 in DNA: TGTGCCAGCACTCACACAGGGGACGAGCAGTACTTC. This codes for CASTHTGDEQYF.

The DNA for the CDR3 is TGTGCCAGCACGACAACGAGGAGGGAGACCCAGTACTTC. Its translation is CASTTTRRETQYF. V usage is TRBV2 and J usage is TRBJ2-5, with D possibly matching TRBD2 (5 bases). Germline lookup yields CDR1 SNHLY and CDR2 FYNNEI. The CDR3 spans 13 residues. Between the trimmed V and J ends, which lost 7 bases and 5 bases, there was a span of 14 bases. Combining the CDR3 with reference TRBV2 and TRBJ2-5 gives the whole variable domain EPEVTQTPSHQVTQMGQEVILRCVPISNHLYFYWYRQILGQKVEFLVSFYNNEISEKSEIFDDQFSVERPDGSNFTLKIRSTKLEDSAMYFCASTTTRRETQYFGPGTRLLVL.

This chain connects TRBV28 to TRBJ1-1; a possible D gene is TRBD1 (6 bases). The CDR3 covers 15 residues. The germline CDR1 and CDR2 sequences are MDHEN and SYDVKM. Trimming left V 6 bases short and J 3 bases short, with 17 bases between. The CDR3: CASSLARGPYTEAFF. The CDR3 DNA reads TGTGCCAGCAGCCTAGCCCGGGGGCCATACACTGAAGCTTTCTTT. Together with reference TRBV28 and TRBJ1-1, the CDR3 gives the full variable domain: DVKVTQSSRYLVKRTGEKVFLECVQDMDHENMFWYRQDPGLGLRLIYFSYDVKMKEKGDIPEGYSVSREKKERFSLILESASTNQTSMYLCASSLARGPYTEAFFGQGTRLTVV.

On this clone: Other DNA sequences in this specimen translate into the identical CDR3. The chain carries TRBV2 and TRBJ1-6, with 7 bases aligning to TRBD1. Germline CDR1 reads SNHLY; CDR2 reads FYNNEI. The V gene end was trimmed by 6 bases and the J gene end by 5 bases; junction bases not matched to a gene: 4. The CDR3 extends over 14 amino acids. CDR3 nucleotide sequence: TGTGCCAGCAGCGGGACAGTCAATAATTCACCCCTCCACTTT. Translation: CASSGTVNNSPLHF.

The chain recombines TRBV5-6 with TRBJ2-1, with 7 bases aligning to TRBD2. V lost 4 bases to trimming and J lost 10 bases; unmatched junction nucleotides: 2. The CDR3 totals 11 residues. Germline lookup yields CDR1 SGHDT and CDR2 YYEEEE. The CDR3 sequence: CASSRDYEQFF. In DNA form, the CDR3 reads TGTGCCAGCAGCCGGGACTACGAGCAGTTCTTC. Complete variable domain (other parts from reference TRBV5-6 and TRBJ2-1): DAGVTQSPTHLIKTRGQQVTLRCSPKSGHDTVSWYQQALGQGPQFIFQYYEEEERQRGNFPDRFSGHQFPNYSSELNVNALLLGDSALYLCASSRDYEQFFGPGTRLTVL.

This sequence joins TRBV2 and TRBJ1-6, with TRBD1 as a possible D gene (6 bases). V was pared by 6 bases and J by 10 bases, with 16 bases between. Germline loops: CDR1 SNHLY, CDR2 FYNNEI. The CDR3 runs 14 residues. The CDR3 region is CASRPDSYSSPLHF. CDR3 DNA sequence: TGTGCCAGCAGGCCGGACAGTTATTCGTCACCCCTCCACTTT.